What follows are 16 T cell receptor beta chains derived from one specimen sequenced in a study of T cell responses to AZD1222 COVID-19 vaccine. Sequencing was performed with immunoSEQ multiplex PCR; in TCRdb, only in-frame clones are kept and a portion is missing. The table lists approximately 100,000 clones, around 94% of them singletons, with about 2.2% in the top ten. The source material was peripheral blood, sampled on day 0 of AZD1222 vaccination. These receptors were taken from an adult in good health.

This chain joins TRBV19 and TRBJ2-5; TRBD1 might be the D (6 bases). CDR3 size: 13 residues. Germline CDR1 LNHDA, CDR2 SQIVND (reference sequence). V lost 5 bases and J 2 bases, leaving 9 bases between the germline ends. The CDR3 nucleotides are TGTGCCAGTAGTTCTGACAGGCAAGAGACCCAGTACTTC. It codes for CASSSDRQETQYF.

V and J are TRBV11-3 and TRBJ2-1; no clear D. Per the germline V gene, CDR1 is SGHNT and CDR2 is YENEEA. Between the trimmed V and J ends, which lost 2 bases and 0 bases, there was a span of 5 bases. This CDR3 region has 14 residues. CDR3 DNA: TGTGCCAGCAGCTTACTACGCTCCTACAATGAGCAGTTCTTC. Translation gives CASSLLRSYNEQFF.

As DNA, the CDR3 is TGTGCCAGCAGCTCCCGAAATTTGGACCACGACCATTTCTACGAGCAGTACTTC. Amino acids: CASSSRNLDHDHFYEQYF. This chain joins TRBV11-3 and TRBJ2-7; D is ambiguous. Germline assignment: CDR1 SGHNT and CDR2 YENEEA. V was trimmed by 4 bases and J by 3 bases, leaving 25 bases between them. The CDR3 runs to 18 residues.

V and J are TRBV27 and TRBJ2-5, with D perhaps assigned TRBD1 or TRBD2 (6 bases each). Between the trimmed V and J ends, which lost 3 bases and 5 bases, there was a span of 10 bases. The CDR3 sequence is 13 residues long. In germline, CDR1 is MNHEY, CDR2 SMNVEV (reference sequence). The CDR3 DNA sequence: TGTGCCAGCAGTTTGGGGGGCACGGAGACCCAGTACTTC. This encodes CASSLGGTETQYF.

The J gene is TRBJ2-7, the V gene TRBV10-3, with D hard to call. The CDR3 is made up of 9 amino acids. V was clipped by 4 bases and J by 6 bases, with 1 base between them. Germline CDR1 reads ENHRY; CDR2 reads SYGVKD. Here the CDR3 DNA reads TGTGCCATCAGTGCCGAGCAGTACTTC. Its protein product is CAISAEQYF.

Worth noting for this clone: This sample also contains other DNA sequences that code for the same CDR3. This chain connects TRBV4-3 to TRBJ1-5; a weak D match, TRBD1 (5 bases). The germline gives CDR1 LGHNA, CDR2 YSLEER. This CDR3 spans 14 amino acids. V shed 8 bases and J shed 1 base, with 12 bases lying between them. Written as DNA, the CDR3 is TGCGCCAGCTCGCAGGGTTTGAGCAATCAGCCCCAGCATTTT. It is translated as CASSQGLSNQPQHF.

V is TRBV9 and J is TRBJ2-7; D not resolved. The ends were cut back, 4 bases at V and 2 bases at J, with 7 bases in the middle. The CDR3 runs 12 residues. CDR1 is SGDLS and CDR2 is YYNGEE in the germline V gene. CDR3 protein: CASSRSTYEQYF. In nucleotides, the CDR3 is TGTGCCAGCAGCAGGTCCACCTACGAGCAGTACTTC.

The genes are TRBV9 and TRBJ2-1, with D uncertain. Trimming pared 3 bases from V and 6 bases from J, leaving 4 bases between. The germline V gene encodes CDR1 SGDLS and CDR2 YYNGEE. This CDR3 has 11 amino acids. In DNA, the CDR3 is TGTGCCAGCAGCGGATCCAATGAGCAGTTCTTC. Protein: CASSGSNEQFF.

This clone was seen only a few times. The chain uses TRBV2 and TRBJ1-4; maybe TRBD1 (6 bases). This CDR3 comprises 15 residues. V lost 2 bases and J lost 6, with 13 bases in between. CDR1 SNHLY and CDR2 FYNNEI come from the germline V gene. The CDR3 DNA follows: TGTGCCAGCAGTGAATCCGGGGGCAGATATGAAAAACTGTTTTTT. Its translation: CASSESGGRYEKLFF.

This chain joins TRBV2 and TRBJ1-4, with D perhaps TRBD1 (5 bases). CDR1 SNHLY and CDR2 FYNNEI come from the germline V gene. The germline V and J ends were trimmed by 8 bases and 5 bases, with 9 bases remaining between them. This CDR3 is 12 amino acids long. The CDR3 coding sequence is TGTGCCAGCTTAACAGGAAATGAAAAACTGTTTTTT. It codes for CASLTGNEKLFF.

Notes on this clone: The sample carries other DNA sequences with the same CDR3. The rearrangement links TRBV9 to TRBJ2-1; TRBD2 aligns across 16 bases. V lost 3 bases and J lost 7; bases outside the gene matches: 1. The CDR3 length is 15 residues. The germline V gene has CDR1 SGDLS and CDR2 YYNGEE. This chain's CDR3 is CASSAGLAGGNEQFF. The CDR3 DNA reads TGTGCCAGCAGCGCGGGACTAGCGGGGGGGAATGAGCAGTTCTTC.

The chain carries TRBV7-9 and TRBJ1-1; 8 bases fit TRBD1. CDR1 is SEHNR, CDR2 FQNEAQ, per germline (reference sequence). The CDR3 is 15 amino acids. J gave up 4 bases and V 3 bases, and 7 bases lay outside the gene matches. CDR3 loop: CASSLTGASGTEAFF. CDR3 in DNA: TGTGCCAGCAGCTTGACAGGGGCAAGTGGCACTGAAGCTTTCTTT.

The V gene is TRBV6-6, the J gene TRBJ1-3, with D unresolved. Germline CDR1 reads MNHNY; CDR2 reads SVGAGI (reference sequence). The CDR3 extends over 13 amino acids. The germline V and J ends were trimmed by 2 bases and 4 bases, with 6 bases remaining between them. The CDR3 bases are TGTGCCAGCAGTTACGTCGGCGGAAACACCATATATTTT. It is translated as CASSYVGGNTIYF.

This clone has just one count. The V call is TRBV28, the J call TRBJ1-2, with D maybe TRBD1 (6 bases). The CDR3 is 13 amino acids. The V and J ends lost 6 bases and 8 bases respectively, with 16 bases between them. Germline assignment: CDR1 MDHEN and CDR2 SYDVKM. The chain's CDR3 is CASSQNWGHGYTF. In nucleotides, the CDR3 is TGTGCCAGCAGCCAAAACTGGGGGCACGGCTACACCTTC.

On this clone: The same CDR3 can be traced to other DNA sequences in this sample. The chain links TRBV6-5 to TRBJ2-1, with 11 bases fitting TRBD2. The germline V gene has CDR1 MNHEY and CDR2 SVGAGI. The CDR3 sequence is 15 residues long. V dropped 6 bases and J dropped 4; count of bases not matched to a gene: 5. The CDR3, as DNA: TGTGCCAGCAGCAATCTAGCGGGGGGTTACAATGAGCAGTTCTTC. Its protein is CASSNLAGGYNEQFF.

This sequence joins TRBV9 and TRBJ1-2, with no clear D. CDR1 and CDR2 (germline): SGDLS, YYNGEE. The CDR3 has 12 amino acids. Trimming cost V 4 bases and J 7 bases, with 11 bases left between them. CDR3 loop: CASSPVGSGYTF. CDR3 DNA: TGTGCCAGCAGCCCCGTCGGTTCTGGCTACACCTTC.